This T cell receptor (beta chain) was retrieved from a study of blood T cell repertoires in COVID-19. Study in general: Material from acute and convalescent COVID-19 was sourced from the United States, Italy and Spain. T cells, B-cell-depleted T cells, or PBMCs supplied cDNA or gDNA.

CDR3 length equals 16 residues. V lost 6 bases, J lost 0 bases, and 9 bases stayed unmatched. Germline loops: CDR1 LNHDA, CDR2 SQIVND (reference sequence). In the authors' methods: For nucleated cells, counts were estimated from reference gene primer amplification. Sequenced by immunoSEQ multiplex PCR; TCRdb stores in-frame clones only, minus some. V and J calls and clone size are those listed in that table; D and trimming were worked out from the DNA. The data show approximately 150,000 clones, more than 80% seen once. Sequencing was carried out using peripheral blood. The sequence was obtained from a woman aged 55 to 70 with active COVID-19. The V gene is TRBV19, the J gene TRBJ2-3; 7 nucleotides line up with TRBD2. CDR3 sequence: CASSSGLVGSTDTQYF. The CDR3 DNA reads as TGTGCCAGTAGCTCAGGACTAGTAGGGAGCACAGATACGCAGTATTTT. Full variable domain (rest looked up from reference TRBV19 and TRBJ2-3): DGGITQSPKYLFRKEGQNVTLSCEQNLNHDAMYWYRQDPGQGLRLIYYSQIVNDFQKGDIAEGYSVSREKKESFPLTVTSAQKNPTAFYLCASSSGLVGSTDTQYFGPGTRLTVL.